Given below is one TCR beta chain in context. Antigen specificity is unknown. One end of the junction does not line up with germline, which may come from a read error. The germline CDR1 and CDR2 sequences are LNHDA and SQIVND (reference sequence). This CDR3 has 13 residues. The source of the sample is a study of T cell repertoires in aging, cancer and after chemotherapy. Study-level information: Chronic lymphocytic leukemia patients on fludarabine- or bendamustine-based regimens gave paired samples before and after chemotherapy. The full dataset contained millions of TCR reads.

Rearranged V-D-J TRB sequences were amplified with a mixed TRB-A/B primer pool. Via MiXCR, TCRdb re-called the multiplex PCR reads, giving one row per CDR3 protein. Among roughly 5,800 distinct CDR3 sequences listed, about 38% were seen once. General study points: Age-matched healthy donors had significantly more diverse, less clonal blood TCR repertoires than untreated cancer patients. Across the chemotherapy interval, each cancer cohort showed higher median generation probability, suggesting thymic rebound.

Peripheral blood genomic DNA, not sorted cells or RNA, was the template. What was sequenced was blood. This chain joins TRBV19 and TRBJ2-1; D is perhaps TRBD1 or TRBD2 (5 bases each). This receptor was identified in a human donor with a blood cancer. The CDR3 sequence: CASRKSVGDLNVF. The DNA for the CDR3 is TGTGCCAGTAGAAAATCGGTGGGGGATCTGAATGTCTTC.